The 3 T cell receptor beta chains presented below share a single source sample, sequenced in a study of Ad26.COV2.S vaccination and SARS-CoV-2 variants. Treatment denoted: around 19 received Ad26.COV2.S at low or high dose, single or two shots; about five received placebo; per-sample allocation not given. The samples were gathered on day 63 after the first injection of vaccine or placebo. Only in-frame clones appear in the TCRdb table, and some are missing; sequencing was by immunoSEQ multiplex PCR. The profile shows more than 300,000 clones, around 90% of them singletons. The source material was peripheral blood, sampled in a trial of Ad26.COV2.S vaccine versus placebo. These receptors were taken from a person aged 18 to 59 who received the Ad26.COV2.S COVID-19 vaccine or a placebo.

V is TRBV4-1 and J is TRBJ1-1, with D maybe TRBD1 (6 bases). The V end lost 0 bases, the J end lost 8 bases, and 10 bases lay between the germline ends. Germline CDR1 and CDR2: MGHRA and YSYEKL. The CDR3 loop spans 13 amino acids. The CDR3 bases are TGCGCCAGCAGCCAAGATCCACAGGGCGAAGCTTTCTTT. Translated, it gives CASSQDPQGEAFF.

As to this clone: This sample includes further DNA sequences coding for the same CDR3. CDR3 in amino acids: CASSLGYEQYF. The CDR3 DNA sequence: TGTGCCAGCAGTTTGGGCTACGAGCAGTACTTC. V is TRBV28 and J is TRBJ2-7; D uncertain. Trimming removed 3 bases from V and 3 bases from J, with 3 bases in between. CDR3 length: 11 residues. The V gene's germline CDR1 is MDHEN and CDR2 SYDVKM.

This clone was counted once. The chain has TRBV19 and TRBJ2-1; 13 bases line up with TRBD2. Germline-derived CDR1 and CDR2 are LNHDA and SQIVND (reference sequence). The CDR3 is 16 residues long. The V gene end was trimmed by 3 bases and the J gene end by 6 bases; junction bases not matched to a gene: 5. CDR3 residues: CASSISTSGGANEQFF. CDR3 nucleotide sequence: TGTGCCAGTAGTATCTCAACTAGCGGGGGGGCCAATGAGCAGTTCTTC.